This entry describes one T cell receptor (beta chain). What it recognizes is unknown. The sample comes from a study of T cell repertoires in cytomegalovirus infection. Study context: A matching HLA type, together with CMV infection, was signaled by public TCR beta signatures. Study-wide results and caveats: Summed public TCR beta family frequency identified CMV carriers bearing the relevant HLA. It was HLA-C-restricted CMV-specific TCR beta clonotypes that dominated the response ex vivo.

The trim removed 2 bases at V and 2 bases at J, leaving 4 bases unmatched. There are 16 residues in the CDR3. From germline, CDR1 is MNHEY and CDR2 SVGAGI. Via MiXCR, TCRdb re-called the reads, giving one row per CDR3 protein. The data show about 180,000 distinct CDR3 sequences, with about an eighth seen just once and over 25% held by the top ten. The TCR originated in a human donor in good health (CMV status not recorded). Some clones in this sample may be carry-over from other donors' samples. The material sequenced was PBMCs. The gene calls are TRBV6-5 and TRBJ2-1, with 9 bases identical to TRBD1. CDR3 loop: CASSYGTGSPYNEQFF. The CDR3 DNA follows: TGTGCCAGCAGTTACGGGACAGGGAGTCCCTACAATGAGCAGTTCTTC.